This section outlines one TCR beta chain sequence together with its context. The germline V gene has CDR1 SGHNT and CDR2 YENEEA. The germline V and J ends were trimmed by 2 bases and 5 bases, with 9 bases remaining between them. This CDR3 contains 14 residues. This sample was included in a study of blood T cell repertoires in COVID-19. For the study at large: Whether acute or convalescent, the COVID-19 samples came from the United States, Italy and Spain. PBMCs, B-cell-depleted T cells, or T cells provided the cDNA or gDNA that made up the material.

All enrollees were about 18 to 100 years old and from around 25 US areas. The repertoire was sequenced with immunoSEQ multiplex PCR; TCRdb's copy has only in-frame clones and lacks some. The repertoire holds hundreds of thousands of clones, with around 87% as singletons. The sample comprised PBMCs or T cells enriched from blood (not recorded which). The V gene is TRBV11-3, the J gene TRBJ1-4; D perhaps matches TRBD1 (6 bases). This clonotype originated in a man in his forties in a cohort exposed to, infected with or recovered from COVID-19 (not recorded which). The CDR3 spells CASSLRTVNEKLFF. CDR3 coding DNA: TGTGCCAGCAGCTTACGGACAGTCAATGAAAAACTGTTTTTT.